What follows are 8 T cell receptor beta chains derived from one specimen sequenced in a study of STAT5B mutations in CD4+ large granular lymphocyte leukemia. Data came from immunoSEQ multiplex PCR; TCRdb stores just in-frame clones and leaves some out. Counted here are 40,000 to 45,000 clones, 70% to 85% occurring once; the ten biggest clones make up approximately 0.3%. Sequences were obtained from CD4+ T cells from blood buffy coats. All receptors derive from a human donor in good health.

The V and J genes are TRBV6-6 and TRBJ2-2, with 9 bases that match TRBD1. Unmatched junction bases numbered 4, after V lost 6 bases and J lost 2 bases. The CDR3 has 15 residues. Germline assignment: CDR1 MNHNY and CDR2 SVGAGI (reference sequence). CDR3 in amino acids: CASRGQGTNTGELFF. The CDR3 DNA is TGTGCCAGCAGAGGACAGGGGACCAACACCGGGGAGCTGTTTTTT.

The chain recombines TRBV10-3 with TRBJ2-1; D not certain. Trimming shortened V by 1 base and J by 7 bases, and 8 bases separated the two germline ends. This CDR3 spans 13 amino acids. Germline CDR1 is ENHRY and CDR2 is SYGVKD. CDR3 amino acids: CAISEWTPNEQFF. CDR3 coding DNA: TGTGCCATCAGTGAGTGGACGCCTAATGAGCAGTTCTTC.

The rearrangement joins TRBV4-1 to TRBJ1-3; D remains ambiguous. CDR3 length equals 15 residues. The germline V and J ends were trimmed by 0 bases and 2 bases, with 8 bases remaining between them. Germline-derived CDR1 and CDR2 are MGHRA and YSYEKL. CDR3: CASSQDGVTGNTIYF. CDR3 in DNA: TGCGCCAGCAGCCAAGATGGGGTCACTGGAAACACCATATATTTT.

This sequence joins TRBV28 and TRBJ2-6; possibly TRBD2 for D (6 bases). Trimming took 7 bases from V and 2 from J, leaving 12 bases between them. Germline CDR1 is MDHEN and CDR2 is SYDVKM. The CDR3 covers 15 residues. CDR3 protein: CASISAGTGANVLTF. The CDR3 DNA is TGTGCCAGCATTTCGGCGGGGACTGGGGCCAACGTCCTGACTTTC. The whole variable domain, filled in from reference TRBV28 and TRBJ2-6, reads DVKVTQSSRYLVKRTGEKVFLECVQDMDHENMFWYRQDPGLGLRLIYFSYDVKMKEKGDIPEGYSVSREKKERFSLILESASTNQTSMYLCASISAGTGANVLTFGAGSRLTVL.

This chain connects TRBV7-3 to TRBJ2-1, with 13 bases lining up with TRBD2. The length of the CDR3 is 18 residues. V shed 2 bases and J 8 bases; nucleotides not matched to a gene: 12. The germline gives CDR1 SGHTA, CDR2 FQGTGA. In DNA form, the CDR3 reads TGTGCCAGCAGCTTAGGTGGGTGGGGGACTAGCGGGGTCTATGAGCAGTTCTTC. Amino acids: CASSLGGWGTSGVYEQFF.

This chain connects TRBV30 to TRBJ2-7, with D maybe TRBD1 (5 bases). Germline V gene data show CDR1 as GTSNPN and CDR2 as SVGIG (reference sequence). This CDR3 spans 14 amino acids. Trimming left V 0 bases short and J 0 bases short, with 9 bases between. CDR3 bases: TGTGCCTGGAGTGTACAGGCCAGCTCCTACGAGCAGTACTTC. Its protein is CAWSVQASSYEQYF.

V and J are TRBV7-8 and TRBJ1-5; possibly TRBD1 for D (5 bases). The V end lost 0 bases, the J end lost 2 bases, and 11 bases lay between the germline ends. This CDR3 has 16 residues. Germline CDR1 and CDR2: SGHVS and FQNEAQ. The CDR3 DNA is TGTGCCAGCAGCTTAGCGATAGGGGATGGCAATCAGCCCCAGCATTTT. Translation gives CASSLAIGDGNQPQHF. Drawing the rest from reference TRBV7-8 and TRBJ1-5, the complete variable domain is GAGVSQSPRYKVAKRGQDVALRCDPISGHVSLFWYQQALGQGPEFLTYFQNEAQLDKSGLPSDRFFAERPEGSVSTLKIQRTQQEDSAVYLCASSLAIGDGNQPQHFGDGTRLSIL.

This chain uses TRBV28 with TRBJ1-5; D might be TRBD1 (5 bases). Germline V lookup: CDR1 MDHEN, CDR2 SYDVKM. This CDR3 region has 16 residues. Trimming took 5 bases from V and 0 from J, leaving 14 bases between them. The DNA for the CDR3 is TGTGCCAGCAGTCTAACCGGGGGATATAGCAATCAGCCCCAGCATTTT. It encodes CASSLTGGYSNQPQHF.